The 25 T cell receptor beta chains given below trace back to one sample, sequenced in a study of shared clonotypes between healthy human individuals. Here immunoSEQ multiplex PCR was the method, and the copy in TCRdb shows in-frame clones only, minus some. The sample lists roughly 2,500,000 clones, 80% to 95% occurring once. Material for sequencing was naive CD4+ T cells from PBMCs. Subset indicated: CD45RA+ positively selected. The receptors stem from a man aged 18 to 30 in good health. Some clones in this sample may be carry-over from other donors' samples.

V gene TRBV5-1 combines with J gene TRBJ1-4, with unresolved D. The germline V and J ends were trimmed by 2 bases and 8 bases, with 10 bases remaining between them. This CDR3 region has 13 residues. CDR1 is SGHRS, CDR2 YFSETQ, per germline. CDR3 coding DNA: TGCGCCAGCAGCTTTAGTCCCGTCGAAAAACTGTTTTTT. Its translation: CASSFSPVEKLFF.

The chain links TRBV5-1 to TRBJ2-5; D unclear. The V gene lost 4 bases and the J gene lost 5 bases, with 12 bases spanning the gap. Germline V gene sequence: CDR1 SGHRS, CDR2 YFSETQ. The CDR3 is 13 amino acids. CDR3 loop: CASSPRVGETQYF. In DNA, the CDR3 is TGCGCCAGCAGCCCCCGGGTTGGGGAGACCCAGTACTTC.

The J gene is TRBJ2-3, the V gene TRBV4-3, with 16 positions matching TRBD2. The CDR3 is made up of 17 amino acids. Germline loops: CDR1 LGHNA, CDR2 YSLEER. Losses at the gene ends were 3 bases for V and 4 bases for J; bases not matched to a gene: 4. CDR3 DNA: TGCGCCAGCAGCCAGGGACTAGCGGGAGGGCCCCCAGATACGCAGTATTTT. Residues: CASSQGLAGGPPDTQYF.

This chain connects TRBV5-6 to TRBJ2-3, with 9 bases identical to TRBD1. Trimming at V came to 5 bases and at J to 7 bases, leaving 8 bases not matched to a gene. Germline V lookup: CDR1 SGHDT, CDR2 YYEEEE. The CDR3 spans 14 residues. The CDR3 reads CASSSGQGGNTQYF. The CDR3 DNA sequence: TGTGCCAGCAGTTCGGGACAGGGTGGAAATACGCAGTATTTT.

This CDR3 reads CASSYQSGTGELFF. CDR3 nucleotide sequence: TGTGCCAGCAGTTACCAGAGCGGCACCGGGGAGCTGTTTTTT. The V gene is TRBV6-5, the J gene TRBJ2-2; TRBD2 is a possible D gene (5 bases). Germline V gene data show CDR1 as MNHEY and CDR2 as SVGAGI. V lost 2 bases and J 4 bases, leaving 8 bases between the germline ends. This CDR3 is 14 amino acids long.

This chain connects TRBV7-3 to TRBJ1-1; D is possibly TRBD1 (5 bases). The ends were cut back, 1 base at V and 2 bases at J, with 17 bases in the middle. The CDR3 runs to 17 residues. The germline V gene has CDR1 SGHTA and CDR2 FQGTGA. The DNA for the CDR3 is TGTGCCAGCAGCTTAAACCCCCCCGGGACCGCAAACACTGAAGCTTTCTTT. This sequence encodes CASSLNPPGTANTEAFF.

In the case of this clone: Compared with germline, one end of the junction differs, possibly owing to a read error. In the same sample, other DNA sequences code for this CDR3. The chain is built from TRBV7-9 and TRBJ2-2; the match to TRBD2 covers 10 bases. Germline loops: CDR1 SEHNR, CDR2 FQNEAQ (reference sequence). The CDR3 is 15 amino acids. CDR3 region: CASSLAGANTGELFF. The CDR3 nucleotides read TGTGCCAGCAGCCTAGCGGGGGCGAACACCGGGGAGCTGTTTTTT.

The genes are TRBV9 and TRBJ1-3; 12 bases are a match to TRBD1. The CDR3 is made up of 15 amino acids. V shed 2 bases and J 6 bases; nucleotides not matched to a gene: 3. Germline assignment: CDR1 SGDLS and CDR2 YYNGEE. The CDR3 loop reads CASSVGTGGENTIYF. The CDR3 DNA reads as TGTGCCAGCAGCGTGGGGACAGGGGGCGAAAACACCATATATTTT.

As to this clone: The same CDR3 is also encoded by other DNA sequences in this sample. This chain joins TRBV19 and TRBJ2-7; weak D call: TRBD1 (6 bases). This CDR3 comprises 12 residues. CDR1 LNHDA and CDR2 SQIVND come from the germline V gene (reference sequence). V lost 4 bases to trimming and J lost 4 bases, with 8 bases between them. The CDR3 sequence: CASSTQGYEQYF. The CDR3 DNA is TGTGCCAGTAGTACGCAGGGGTACGAGCAGTACTTC.

The chain joins TRBV7-6 to TRBJ1-1; no clear D. The CDR3 has 14 residues. The V and J ends lost 1 base and 3 bases respectively, with 9 bases between them. Germline V lookup: CDR1 SGHVS, CDR2 FNYEAQ. CDR3 residues: CASSLEGSYTEAFF. The CDR3 DNA is TGTGCCAGCAGCTTAGAGGGTAGCTACACTGAAGCTTTCTTT.

The rearrangement uses TRBV27 and TRBJ1-4; TRBD1 agrees at 9 bases. The CDR3 loop spans 14 amino acids. V lost 5 bases to trimming and J lost 6 bases; unmatched junction nucleotides: 4. Looked up from germline, CDR1 is MNHEY and CDR2 is SMNVEV (reference sequence). The CDR3: CASSIQGADEKLFF. The CDR3 nucleotides are TGTGCCAGCAGTATACAGGGGGCTGATGAAAAACTGTTTTTT.

For this clone: The same CDR3 can be traced to other DNA sequences in this sample. J is TRBJ2-3 and V is TRBV5-1; 7 bases are a match to TRBD2. J lost 3 bases, V lost 4 bases, and 11 bases had no gene match. The CDR3 sequence is 16 residues long. Per the germline V gene, CDR1 is SGHRS and CDR2 is YFSETQ. The CDR3 region has the DNA TGCGCCAGCAGCGCTGGACTAGATAGTTGGACAGATACGCAGTATTTT. This sequence encodes CASSAGLDSWTDTQYF. Full variable domain (outside the CDR3, taken from reference TRBV5-1 and TRBJ2-3): KAGVTQTPRYLIKTRGQQVTLSCSPISGHRSVSWYQQTPGQGLQFLFEYFSETQRNKGNFPGRFSGRQFSNSRSEMNVSTLELGDSALYLCASSAGLDSWTDTQYFGPGTRLTVL.

The genes are TRBV5-1 and TRBJ2-7, with D unresolved. CDR1 is SGHRS and CDR2 is YFSETQ in the germline V gene. V dropped 2 bases and J dropped 2 bases, with 17 bases sitting between them. The CDR3 totals 16 residues. The CDR3 sequence is CASSLIRPTQTYEQYF. The CDR3 bases are TGCGCCAGCAGCTTAATAAGGCCCACCCAAACCTACGAGCAGTACTTC.

The sample holds a few counts of this clone. The chain recombines TRBV2 with TRBJ1-1, with TRBD1 as a possible D gene (5 bases). With 8 bases removed from V and 7 bases from J, the gap between germline ends came to 17 bases. Germline assignment: CDR1 SNHLY and CDR2 FYNNEI. The CDR3 contains 13 residues. CDR3 DNA sequence: TGTGCCAGCGCGGTCGACAGCGCAAATGAAGCTTTCTTT. Amino acids: CASAVDSANEAFF. Full variable domain (outside the CDR3, taken from reference TRBV2 and TRBJ1-1): EPEVTQTPSHQVTQMGQEVILRCVPISNHLYFYWYRQILGQKVEFLVSFYNNEISEKSEIFDDQFSVERPDGSNFTLKIRSTKLEDSAMYFCASAVDSANEAFFGQGTRLTVV.

The chain joins TRBV19 to TRBJ2-5; maybe TRBD2 (6 bases). Germline-derived CDR1 and CDR2 are LNHDA and SQIVND (reference sequence). V was cut by 2 bases and J by 0 bases, with 10 bases left in between. This CDR3 is built from 15 residues. In DNA, the CDR3 is TGTGCCAGTAGTATACTAGGCGGGAACCAAGAGACCCAGTACTTC. Protein product: CASSILGGNQETQYF.

The rearrangement links TRBV6-4 to TRBJ1-2, with D unclear. Germline CDR1 is MRHNA and CDR2 is SNTAGT. The ends were cut back, 6 bases at V and 5 bases at J, with 13 bases in the middle. The CDR3 totals 13 residues. For the CDR3, the DNA is TGTGCCAGCAGGGACGACTCTGGGTATGGCTACACCTTC. It yields the protein CASRDDSGYGYTF.

The chain combines TRBV18 with TRBJ1-5; D is uncertain. Germline assignment: CDR1 KGHSH and CDR2 LQKENI. This CDR3 has 15 amino acids. The V end was cut by 1 base, the J end by 0 bases, with 7 bases between. CDR3 protein: CASSPQDGSNQPQHF. The CDR3, as DNA: TGTGCCAGCTCACCACAGGACGGTAGCAATCAGCCCCAGCATTTT.

This clone was detected only once. The V gene is TRBV1, the J gene TRBJ2-2; the table's D gene call, TRBD2, was not cross checked with the DNA. TRBV1 is termed a pseudogene. The CDR3 extends over 17 amino acids. The CDR3 spells CTSSHLERGRNTGELFF. In nucleotides, the CDR3 is TGCACCAGCAGCCACCTAGAGAGAGGGCGGAACACCGGGGAGCTGTTTTTT.

The chain is built from TRBV9 and TRBJ1-4; D is uncertain. The V and J ends lost 0 bases and 0 bases respectively, with 6 bases between them. CDR1 SGDLS and CDR2 YYNGEE come from the germline V gene. CDR3 length: 15 residues. As DNA, the CDR3 is TGTGCCAGCAGCGTAGGCGCAGCAACTAATGAAAAACTGTTTTTT. Translation: CASSVGAATNEKLFF. The full variable domain, its missing parts supplied by reference TRBV9 and TRBJ1-4, is DSGVTQTPKHLITATGQRVTLRCSPRSGDLSVYWYQQSLDQGLQFLIQYYNGEERAKGNILERFSAQQFPDLHSELNLSSLELGDSALYFCASSVGAATNEKLFFGSGTQLSVL.

The chain is built from TRBV14 and TRBJ2-1; 8 bases match TRBD2. The germline CDR1 and CDR2 sequences are SGHDN and FVKESK. This CDR3 comprises 17 residues. V was clipped by 4 bases and J by 2 bases; unmatched bases: 10. The CDR3 DNA reads TGTGCCAGCAGCCCCCCAATCGGGAGGGCCCCCTACAATGAGCAGTTCTTC. Its protein is CASSPPIGRAPYNEQFF. Based on the CDR3 plus reference TRBV14 and TRBJ2-1, the full variable domain is EAGVTQFPSHSVIEKGQTVTLRCDPISGHDNLYWYRRVMGKEIKFLLHFVKESKQDESGMPNNRFLAERTGGTYSTLKVQPAELEDSGVYFCASSPPIGRAPYNEQFFGPGTRLTVL.

V is TRBV19 and J is TRBJ1-1, with a tentative D call TRBD1 (5 bases). The length of the CDR3 is 17 residues. V lost 3 bases to trimming and J lost 3 bases, with 20 bases between them. CDR1 LNHDA and CDR2 SQIVND come from the germline V gene (reference sequence). This chain's CDR3 is CASSMPGSPQGHTEAFF. The DNA for the CDR3 is TGTGCCAGTAGTATGCCGGGTTCCCCCCAGGGACACACTGAAGCTTTCTTT.

The V and J genes are TRBV30 and TRBJ1-1; D gene unclear. This CDR3 is 10 amino acids long. V shed 6 bases and J shed 6 bases, with 8 bases lying between them. The germline V gene encodes CDR1 GTSNPN and CDR2 SVGIG (reference sequence). For the CDR3, the DNA is TGTGCCTGCGTATGGTCTGAAGCTTTCTTT. Protein sequence: CACVWSEAFF.

V and J are TRBV5-4 and TRBJ2-2; 8 nucleotides line up with TRBD2. Germline V gives CDR1 SGHNT, CDR2 YYREEE (reference sequence). The V gene end was trimmed by 4 bases and the J gene end by 5 bases; junction bases not matched to a gene: 7. This CDR3 is 15 amino acids long. The CDR3 DNA is TGTGCCAGCAGCGTCGGGAGGGCCTATACCGGGGAGCTGTTTTTT. As protein: CASSVGRAYTGELFF.

V gene TRBV7-2 combines with J gene TRBJ1-2; 9 nucleotides line up with TRBD1. Germline lookup yields CDR1 SGHTA and CDR2 FQGNSA. The CDR3 has 16 residues. Unmatched junction bases numbered 2, after V lost 0 bases and J lost 0 bases. Here the CDR3 DNA reads TGTGCCAGCAGCTTAGCCGGGACAGGGCCTAACTATGGCTACACCTTC. Translating gives CASSLAGTGPNYGYTF.

The chain is built from TRBV18 and TRBJ2-7, with 8 positions matching TRBD1. Germline loops: CDR1 KGHSH, CDR2 LQKENI. Trimming removed 5 bases from V and 2 bases from J; junction bases left unmatched: 5. CDR3 length: 14 amino acids. The chain's CDR3 is CASSTTTGAYEQYF. The CDR3 nucleotides read TGTGCCAGCTCAACTACGACAGGGGCCTACGAGCAGTACTTC.